The 11 T cell receptor beta chains listed next were all sequenced from one sample in a study of PD-L1 blockade in urothelial cancer. Here immunoSEQ multiplex PCR was the method, and the copy in TCRdb shows in-frame clones only, minus some. This table has about 35,000 clones, roughly a third appearing once. This material consisted of tumor tissue, taken before atezolizumab (anti-PD-L1) treatment. The origin of the receptors is a man in his 60s with urothelial cancer.

This chain uses TRBV6-8 with TRBJ1-5; TRBD1 matches at 8 bases. The V and J ends lost 5 bases and 5 bases, in that order; junction bases with no gene match: 8. The CDR3 has 15 amino acids. Germline V gene data show CDR1 as MNHGY and CDR2 as SAAAGT. CDR3 DNA: TGTGCCAGCAGTGACATAGACAGGGGTCATCAGCCCCAGCATTTT. Translating it yields CASSDIDRGHQPQHF.

This CDR3 reads CASRETGSYGYTF. The CDR3 DNA reads TGTGCCAGCCGAGAGACAGGGAGCTATGGCTACACCTTC. This chain joins TRBV28 and TRBJ1-2; 7 bases are a match to TRBD1. The junction had 7 bases not matched to a gene; V was cut back by 8 bases and J by 4 bases. Germline CDR1 is MDHEN and CDR2 is SYDVKM. The CDR3 is made up of 13 amino acids.

This clone was counted ten times or more. The J gene is TRBJ2-2, the V gene TRBV11-3; TRBD2 matches 9 bases. The CDR3 sequence is 16 residues long. Trimming took 5 bases from V and 2 from J; bases not matched to a gene: 6. Looked up from germline, CDR1 is SGHNT and CDR2 is YENEEA. The CDR3 DNA sequence: TGTGCCAGCAGCCTCCGGACTAGCGTCAACACCGGGGAGCTGTTTTTT. This codes for CASSLRTSVNTGELFF.

This chain uses TRBV11-1 with TRBJ2-1; 9 bases agree with TRBD2. The CDR3 runs 14 residues. CDR1 and CDR2 from the germline V gene are SGHAT and FQDESV (reference sequence). J was trimmed by 5 bases and V by 6 bases; bases with no gene match: 5. CDR3 nucleotide sequence: TGTGCCAGCAGTGAGGGACTAGCCAACAATGAGCAGTTCTTC. Translated, it gives CASSEGLANNEQFF. Full variable domain (outside the CDR3, taken from reference TRBV11-1 and TRBJ2-1): EAEVAQSPRYKITEKSQAVAFWCDPISGHATLYWYRQILGQGPELLVQFQDESVVDDSQLPKDRFSAERLKGVDSTLKIQPAELGDSAMYLCASSEGLANNEQFFGPGTRLTVL.

The table lists this clone with a few counts. The chain employs TRBV5-4 and TRBJ1-4; D is uncertain. Trimming removed 2 bases at V and 8 bases at J, with 10 bases between. There are 13 residues in the CDR3. Germline CDR1 is SGHNT and CDR2 is YYREEE (reference sequence). The CDR3 nucleotides read TGTGCCAGCAGCTTATCCGAGGGAGAAAAACTGTTTTTT. Encoded protein: CASSLSEGEKLFF.

V gene TRBV6-8 combines with J gene TRBJ1-4; no clear D. Between the trimmed V and J ends, which lost 6 bases and 0 bases, there was a span of 20 bases. CDR3 length equals 18 residues. Germline CDR1 and CDR2: MNHGY and SAAAGT. The CDR3 sequence: CASSLQQGFPSTNEKLFF. The DNA for the CDR3 is TGTGCCAGCAGCCTACAGCAAGGGTTTCCCTCAACTAATGAAAAACTGTTTTTT.

This clone was detected ten times or more. The chain links TRBV9 to TRBJ2-1, with 9 bases fitting TRBD1. Germline V gene lookup returns CDR1 SGDLS and CDR2 YYNGEE. V trimming: 0 bases; J trimming: 8 bases; junction bases outside the gene matches: 9. The CDR3 contains 16 residues. The CDR3 sequence is CASSVVGQGGIDEQFF. Written as DNA, the CDR3 is TGTGCCAGCAGCGTAGTGGGACAGGGCGGAATTGATGAGCAGTTCTTC.

This clone was seen more than once but under ten times. Other DNA sequences from this sample encode an identical CDR3 as well. This rearrangement joins TRBV9 to TRBJ1-1; no clear D gene. Germline loops: CDR1 SGDLS, CDR2 YYNGEE. The CDR3 sequence is 13 residues long. Trimming left V 1 base short and J 0 bases short, with 4 bases between. The CDR3 loop reads CASSVRLNTEAFF. The CDR3 coding sequence is TGTGCCAGCAGCGTAAGGCTGAACACTGAAGCTTTCTTT.

Only one count was recorded for this clone. The V call is TRBV28, the J call TRBJ1-3; D perhaps matches TRBD1 (6 bases). V was shortened by 1 base and J by 5 bases, with 12 bases between the two germline ends. CDR3 length: 15 residues. CDR1 and CDR2 from the germline V gene are MDHEN and SYDVKM. The CDR3 DNA sequence: TGTGCCAGCAGTTTATTACAGGGCGGTAGAAACACCATATATTTT. Translating it yields CASSLLQGGRNTIYF.

This clone showed up just a few times. The genes are TRBV18 and TRBJ2-7; no clear D. V was trimmed by 0 bases and J by 3 bases, leaving 12 bases between them. The germline gives CDR1 KGHSH, CDR2 LQKENI. The CDR3 covers 15 residues. The CDR3 DNA reads TGTGCCAGCTCACCACCTTCCGGGCCACGCTACGAGCAGTACTTC. Translation: CASSPPSGPRYEQYF.

The rearrangement joins TRBV19 to TRBJ2-2, with 14 bases aligning to TRBD2. There are 19 residues in the CDR3. The V gene's germline CDR1 is LNHDA and CDR2 SQIVND (reference sequence). The V segment lost 3 bases and the J segment 3 bases; nucleotides outside the gene matches: 9. DNA of the CDR3: TGTGCCAGTAGTATCGGACTAGCGGGAGGAACCCTCGACACCGGGGAGCTGTTTTTT. This gives the protein CASSIGLAGGTLDTGELFF.